These 27 T cell receptor beta chains were all obtained from the same sample, sequenced in a study of cytomegalovirus exposure and HLA in healthy donors. The protocol was immunoSEQ multiplex PCR, while the TCRdb copy is restricted to in-frame clones and leaves out a portion. Of around 300,000 clones in the sample, approximately 86% were seen once. Sequenced material: PBMCs. Source of these receptors: a woman aged 18-35 years in good health and CMV-seronegative.

This chain joins TRBV5-1 and TRBJ2-3; 9 positions agree with TRBD2. The V and J ends lost 7 bases and 2 bases, in that order; junction bases with no gene match: 11. CDR1 is SGHRS and CDR2 is YFSETQ in the germline V gene. This CDR3 is 16 amino acids long. The CDR3 coding sequence is TGCGCCAGCTCCGGCGGGGGGGTGACTCACACAGATACGCAGTATTTT. Encoded protein: CASSGGGVTHTDTQYF.

With respect to this clone: The junction shows a germline mismatch at one end, possibly a read error. The genes are TRBV7-7 and TRBJ2-5; the match to TRBD2 covers 10 bases. The CDR3 loop spans 17 amino acids. From germline, CDR1 is SSHAT and CDR2 FNYEAQ (reference sequence). This chain's CDR3 is CASSFGLAGEPQETQYF. The CDR3 nucleotides are TGTGCTAGCAGCTTCGGCCTAGCGGGGGAACCCCAAGAGACCCAGTACTTC.

This clone was seen once. V and J are TRBV15 and TRBJ2-1, with 7 bases fitting TRBD2. With V trimmed by 5 bases and J by 7 bases, 11 bases remained unmatched. The germline V gene has CDR1 LNHNV and CDR2 YYDKDF (reference sequence). The CDR3 loop spans 15 amino acids. CDR3 in DNA: TGTGCCACCAGCCCCCTGGCTAGCGGCCGTAATGAGCAGTTCTTC. This translates into CATSPLASGRNEQFF.

The chain is built from TRBV4-3 and TRBJ2-1, with D maybe TRBD2 (7 bases). CDR3 length equals 16 residues. CDR1 is LGHNA and CDR2 is YSLEER in the germline V gene. Trimming left V 2 bases short and J 5 bases short, with 16 bases between. The CDR3 loop reads CASSQSSGGKDNEQFF. CDR3 coding DNA: TGCGCCAGCAGCCAATCATCGGGGGGCAAGGACAATGAGCAGTTCTTC.

A note on this clone: Sequence at one end of the junction differs from germline and may be a read error. The chain links TRBV13 to TRBJ2-7, with a weak D call TRBD1 (5 bases). This CDR3 is built from 13 residues. Per germline, CDR1 PRHDT and CDR2 FYEKMQ (reference sequence). The CDR3 spells CASSSDTSSEQYF. The CDR3 DNA reads TGTGCCAGCAGCTCGGACACCTCCTCCGAGCAGTACTTC.

The chain carries TRBV29-1 and TRBJ1-2, with D perhaps matching TRBD1 (6 bases). The germline gives CDR1 SQVTM, CDR2 ANQGSEA. CDR3 length: 13 amino acids. The ends were cut back, 1 base at V and 4 bases at J, with 10 bases in the middle. CDR3 nucleotides: TGCAGCGTTGAAGGAGACAGGATCTATGGCTACACCTTC. Protein sequence: CSVEGDRIYGYTF.

The CDR3 here is CASSHGGYEQYF. CDR3 nucleotide sequence: TGTGCCAGCAGTCACGGGGGATACGAGCAGTACTTC. The chain uses TRBV27 and TRBJ2-7; possible D gene TRBD2, 6 bases. Germline CDR1 reads MNHEY; CDR2 reads SMNVEV (reference sequence). The germline V and J ends were trimmed by 5 bases and 4 bases, with 9 bases remaining between them. The CDR3 consists of 12 residues.

J is TRBJ1-1 and V is TRBV9, with D tentatively TRBD1 (6 bases). V lost 1 base and J 8 bases, leaving 9 bases between the germline ends. CDR3 length: 12 residues. Germline CDR1 is SGDLS and CDR2 is YYNGEE. CDR3 sequence (DNA): TGTGCCAGCAGCGTAAGGGGGGGAGAAGCTTTCTTT. This encodes CASSVRGGEAFF.

V usage is TRBV7-9 and J usage is TRBJ2-7; D is undetermined. There are 14 residues in the CDR3. The V gene lost 5 bases and the J gene lost 2 bases, with 13 bases spanning the gap. Germline V gene lookup returns CDR1 SEHNR and CDR2 FQNEAQ (reference sequence). Here the CDR3 reads CASSPRSPPYEQYF. In DNA, the CDR3 is TGTGCCAGCAGCCCTCGGAGCCCACCCTACGAGCAGTACTTC.

This clone has a handful of counts. The genes are TRBV6-5 and TRBJ2-7; 8 bases map to TRBD2. Germline-derived CDR1 and CDR2 are MNHEY and SVGAGI. There are 14 residues in the CDR3. J lost 9 bases, V lost 0 bases, and 7 bases had no gene match. The CDR3 loop is CASSYSDGRAGQYF. DNA of the CDR3: TGTGCCAGCAGTTACTCGGACGGGAGGGCCGGGCAGTACTTC.

J is TRBJ2-4 and V is TRBV2; D perhaps matches TRBD2 (6 bases). There are 13 residues in the CDR3. Germline CDR1 SNHLY, CDR2 FYNNEI. Trimming shortened V by 5 bases and J by 6 bases, and 11 bases separated the two germline ends. CDR3 nucleotide sequence: TGTGCCAGCAGTTCCGGGACTCGAAACATTCAGTACTTC. Its translation: CASSSGTRNIQYF.

The CDR3 sequence: CAWGASSYNEQFF. For the CDR3, the DNA is TGTGCCTGGGGGGCTAGCTCCTACAATGAGCAGTTCTTC. The chain couples TRBV30 to TRBJ2-1; D possibly corresponds to TRBD1 (5 bases). The CDR3 covers 13 residues. V dropped 5 bases and J dropped 0 bases, with 8 bases sitting between them. CDR1 GTSNPN and CDR2 SVGIG come from the germline V gene (reference sequence).

The chain has TRBV18 and TRBJ1-5; no firm D call. Per germline, CDR1 KGHSH and CDR2 LQKENI. V shed 0 bases and J shed 7 bases, with 13 bases lying between them. The CDR3 has 15 residues. CDR3 in DNA: TGTGCCAGCTCACCACCGTTGGCCCGCCGACAGCCCCAGCATTTT. It yields the protein CASSPPLARRQPQHF.

This sequence joins TRBV6-1 and TRBJ1-1; TRBD1 agrees at 7 bases. This CDR3 comprises 15 residues. Germline loops: CDR1 MNHNS, CDR2 SASEGT. V shed 0 bases and J 6 bases; nucleotides not matched to a gene: 7. CDR3 protein: CASSEATGVMAEAFF. The CDR3 DNA is TGTGCCAGCAGTGAAGCCACAGGGGTTATGGCTGAAGCTTTCTTT.

V gene TRBV6-5 combines with J gene TRBJ2-7; 7 nucleotides match TRBD1. From germline, CDR1 is MNHEY and CDR2 SVGAGI. Unmatched junction bases numbered 9, after V lost 7 bases and J lost 3 bases. The CDR3 has 14 amino acids. This chain's CDR3 is CASNLAGGSYEQYF. The DNA of the CDR3 is TGTGCCAGCAACCTGGCAGGGGGAAGCTACGAGCAGTACTTC.

The chain is built from TRBV5-1 and TRBJ2-1; 14 nucleotides agree with TRBD2. This CDR3 is 17 amino acids long. Per the germline V gene, CDR1 is SGHRS and CDR2 is YFSETQ. V dropped 3 bases and J dropped 2; count of bases not matched to a gene: 4. CDR3 region: CASSSRTSGGPYNEQFF. The CDR3 DNA reads TGCGCCAGCAGCTCGCGGACTAGCGGGGGGCCCTACAATGAGCAGTTCTTC.

The chain couples TRBV2 to TRBJ1-2; 7 nucleotides align to TRBD1. CDR3 size: 14 residues. Germline trimming cut 11 bases from V and 1 base from J; bases unmatched to any gene: 10. The germline V gene encodes CDR1 SNHLY and CDR2 FYNNEI. CDR3 DNA: TGTGCCGGAAAGGACAGGTTCCTTAACTATGGCTACACCTTC. Its translation: CAGKDRFLNYGYTF. The whole variable domain, remainder taken from reference TRBV2 and TRBJ1-2, is EPEVTQTPSHQVTQMGQEVILRCVPISNHLYFYWYRQILGQKVEFLVSFYNNEISEKSEIFDDQFSVERPDGSNFTLKIRSTKLEDSAMYFCAGKDRFLNYGYTFGSGTRLTVV.

Turning to this clone: At one boundary the junction diverges from the germline segment, which might be a read error. The V call is TRBV5-1, the J call TRBJ1-1; 8 bases match TRBD1. In germline, CDR1 is SGHRS, CDR2 YFSETQ. The CDR3 consists of 12 residues. The chain's CDR3 is CASSAPGTGSSF. The DNA of the CDR3 is TGCGCCAGCAGCGCCCCCGGGACAGGTTCTTCCTTT.

The V and J genes are TRBV6-5 and TRBJ2-4, with 12 bases fitting TRBD2. Germline V gene sequence: CDR1 MNHEY, CDR2 SVGAGI. Germline trimming cut 2 bases from V and 7 bases from J; bases unmatched to any gene: 0. This CDR3 spans 14 amino acids. In DNA, the CDR3 is TGTGCCAGCAGTTACGGGACTAGCGGGAACATTCAGTACTTC. Protein product: CASSYGTSGNIQYF.

The chain links TRBV6-4 to TRBJ2-1; 10 bases align to TRBD2. The ends lost 2 bases at V and 0 bases at J; junction bases unmatched: 13. Germline CDR1 reads MRHNA; CDR2 reads SNTAGT. This CDR3 has 20 amino acids. The CDR3 is CASSDTYSGRTLCSYNEQFF. In nucleotides, the CDR3 is TGTGCCAGCAGTGACACATATAGCGGGAGGACCTTGTGCTCCTACAATGAGCAGTTCTTC.

The table lists this clone with a count of one. The chain uses TRBV4-1 and TRBJ2-7; 9 bases map to TRBD1. Germline V gives CDR1 MGHRA, CDR2 YSYEKL. Trimming at V came to 4 bases and at J to 3 bases, leaving 7 bases not matched to a gene. The CDR3 length is 15 residues. CDR3 sequence (DNA): TGCGCCAGCAGCCCTCAACGGGACAGGGTCTACGAGCAGTACTTC. It encodes CASSPQRDRVYEQYF.

Turning to this clone: A far larger clone is one base from this, pointing to a likely read error. In the same sample, other DNA sequences code for this CDR3. The rearrangement links TRBV6-4 to TRBJ2-3; 8 nucleotides match TRBD2. This CDR3 region has 15 residues. Germline CDR1 reads MRHNA; CDR2 reads SNTAGT. The V segment lost 2 bases and the J segment 1 base; nucleotides outside the gene matches: 2. The CDR3 DNA reads TGTGCCAGCAGTGACGGTAGCGGGGGCACAGATACGCAGTATTTT. Its protein product is CASSDGSGGTDTQYF.

The chain is built from TRBV9 and TRBJ2-3, with D uncertain. Germline CDR1 reads SGDLS; CDR2 reads YYNGEE. V was shortened by 3 bases and J by 0 bases, with 8 bases between the two germline ends. This CDR3 region has 14 residues. CDR3 sequence: CASSGRPSTDTQYF. The CDR3 DNA reads as TGTGCCAGCAGCGGGAGACCTAGCACAGATACGCAGTATTTT.

The V call is TRBV10-1, the J call TRBJ1-1; 8 bases agree with TRBD1. CDR1 is WNHNN, CDR2 SYGVQD, per germline (reference sequence). Germline trimming cut 3 bases from V and 1 base from J; bases unmatched to any gene: 4. The length of the CDR3 is 15 residues. CDR3 DNA: TGCGCCAGCAGTGACGGACAGGGTTGGAACACTGAAGCTTTCTTT. Protein: CASSDGQGWNTEAFF.

The V call is TRBV6-5, the J call TRBJ1-1, with no clear D. Germline CDR1 is MNHEY and CDR2 is SVGAGI. Trimming removed 6 bases from V and 1 base from J, with 6 bases in between. The CDR3 spans 12 residues. CDR3 sequence (DNA): TGTGCCAGCAGAACAGCGAACACTGAAGCTTTCTTT. This codes for CASRTANTEAFF.

The chain employs TRBV5-1 and TRBJ1-1; the D is unclear. The CDR3 extends over 14 amino acids. Germline V CDR1 and CDR2: SGHRS, YFSETQ. V dropped 6 bases and J dropped 0 bases, with 12 bases sitting between them. The CDR3 DNA sequence: TGCGCCAGCACAGGAACCCTTCTGAACACTGAAGCTTTCTTT. Protein sequence: CASTGTLLNTEAFF.

J is TRBJ2-7 and V is TRBV7-7; 8 positions agree with TRBD1. This CDR3 is built from 15 residues. Germline trimming cut 4 bases from V and 1 base from J; bases unmatched to any gene: 6. Germline assignment: CDR1 SSHAT and CDR2 FNYEAQ (reference sequence). CDR3: CASSSGQGASYEQYF. The DNA of the CDR3 is TGTGCCAGCAGCTCTGGACAGGGTGCGTCCTACGAGCAGTACTTC.